The following is a T cell receptor (beta chain) sequence with its context. The record originates from a study of technical replicates of blood from a few donors. There are 16 residues in the CDR3. V lost 0 bases to trimming and J lost 0 bases, with 13 bases between them. Germline values: CDR1 SGHDT, CDR2 YYEEEE. Sequencing used immunoSEQ multiplex PCR; TCRdb keeps in-frame clones, though not all of them. In the table there are approximately 81,000 clones, roughly 77% of which are singletons. The sequenced material came from PBMCs. The chain couples TRBV5-6 to TRBJ2-7; unclear D gene. The clonotype was recovered from a human donor in good health. Some clones in this sample may be carry-over from other donors' samples. CDR3 in amino acids: CASSLGPAESSYEQYF. DNA for the CDR3: TGTGCCAGCAGCTTGGGACCGGCGGAGAGCTCCTACGAGCAGTACTTC. The full variable domain, in which reference TRBV5-6 and TRBJ2-7 provide the parts outside the CDR3, is DAGVTQSPTHLIKTRGQQVTLRCSPKSGHDTVSWYQQALGQGPQFIFQYYEEEERQRGNFPDRFSGHQFPNYSSELNVNALLLGDSALYLCASSLGPAESSYEQYFGPGTRLTVT.